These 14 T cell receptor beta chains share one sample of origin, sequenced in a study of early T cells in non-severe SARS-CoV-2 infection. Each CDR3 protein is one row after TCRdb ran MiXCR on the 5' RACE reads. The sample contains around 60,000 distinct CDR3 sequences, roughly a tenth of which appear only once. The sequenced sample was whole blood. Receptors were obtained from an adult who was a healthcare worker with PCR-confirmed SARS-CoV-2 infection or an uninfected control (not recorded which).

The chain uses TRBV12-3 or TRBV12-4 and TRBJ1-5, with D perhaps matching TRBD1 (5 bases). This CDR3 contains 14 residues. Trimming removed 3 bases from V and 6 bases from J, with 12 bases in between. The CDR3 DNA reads TGTGCCAGCAGTTTTTACGGGGGAGTTCAGCCCCAGCATTTT. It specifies CASSFYGGVQPQHF.

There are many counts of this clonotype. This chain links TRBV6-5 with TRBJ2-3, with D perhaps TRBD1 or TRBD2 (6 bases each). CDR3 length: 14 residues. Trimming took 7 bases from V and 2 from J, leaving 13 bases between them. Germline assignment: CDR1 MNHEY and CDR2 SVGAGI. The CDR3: CASKKGGNTDTQYF. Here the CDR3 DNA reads TGTGCCAGCAAGAAGGGGGGCAACACAGATACGCAGTATTTT.

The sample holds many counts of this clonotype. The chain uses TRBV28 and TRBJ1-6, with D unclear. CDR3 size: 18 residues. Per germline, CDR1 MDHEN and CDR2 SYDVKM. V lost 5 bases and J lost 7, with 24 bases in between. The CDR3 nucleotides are TGTGCCAGCAGTCCCCCTACTGGAGGCGGTTTCCGAAATTCACCCCTCCACTTT. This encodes CASSPPTGGGFRNSPLHF.

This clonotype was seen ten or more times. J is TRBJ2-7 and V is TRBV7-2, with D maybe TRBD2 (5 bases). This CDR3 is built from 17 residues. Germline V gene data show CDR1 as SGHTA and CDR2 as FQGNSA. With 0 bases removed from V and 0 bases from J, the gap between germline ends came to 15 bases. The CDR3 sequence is CASSLARSGISSYEQYF. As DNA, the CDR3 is TGTGCCAGCAGCTTAGCGAGAAGCGGTATTAGCTCCTACGAGCAGTACTTC.

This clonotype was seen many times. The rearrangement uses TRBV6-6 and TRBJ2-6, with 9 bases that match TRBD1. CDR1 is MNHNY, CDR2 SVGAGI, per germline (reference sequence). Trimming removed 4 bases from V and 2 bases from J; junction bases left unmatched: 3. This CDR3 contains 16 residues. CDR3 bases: TGTGCCAGCAGTTCCGGACAGGGGACTGGGGCCAACGTCCTGACTTTC. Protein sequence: CASSSGQGTGANVLTF.

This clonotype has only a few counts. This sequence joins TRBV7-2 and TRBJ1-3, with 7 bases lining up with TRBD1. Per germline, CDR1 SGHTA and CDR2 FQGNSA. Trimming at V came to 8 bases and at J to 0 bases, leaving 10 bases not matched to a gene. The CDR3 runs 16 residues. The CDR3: CASAKRDSSSGNTIYF. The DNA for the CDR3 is TGTGCCAGCGCAAAAAGGGACAGCAGCTCTGGAAACACCATATATTTT.

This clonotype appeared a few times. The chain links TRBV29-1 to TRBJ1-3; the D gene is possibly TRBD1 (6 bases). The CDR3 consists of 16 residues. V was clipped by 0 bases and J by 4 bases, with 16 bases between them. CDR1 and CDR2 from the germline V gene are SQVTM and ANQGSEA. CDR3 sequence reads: CSVEDRSGAAGNTIYF. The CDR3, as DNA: TGCAGCGTTGAAGATCGTTCAGGGGCTGCAGGAAACACCATATATTTT.

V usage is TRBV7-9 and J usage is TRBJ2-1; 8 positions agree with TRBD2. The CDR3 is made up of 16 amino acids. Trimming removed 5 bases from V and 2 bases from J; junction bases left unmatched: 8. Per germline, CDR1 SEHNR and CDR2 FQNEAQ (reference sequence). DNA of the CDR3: TGTGCCAGCAGCCCACCGGGACTAGGCCCCTACAATGAGCAGTTCTTC. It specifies CASSPPGLGPYNEQFF.

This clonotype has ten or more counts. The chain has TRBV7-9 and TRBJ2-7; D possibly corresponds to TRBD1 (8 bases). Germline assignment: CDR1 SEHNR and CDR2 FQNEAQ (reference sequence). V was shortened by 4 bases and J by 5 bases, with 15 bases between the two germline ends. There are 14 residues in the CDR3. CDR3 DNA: TGTGCCAGCAGCTGGACAGGGAGGGACGACGAGCAGTACTTC. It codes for CASSWTGRDDEQYF.

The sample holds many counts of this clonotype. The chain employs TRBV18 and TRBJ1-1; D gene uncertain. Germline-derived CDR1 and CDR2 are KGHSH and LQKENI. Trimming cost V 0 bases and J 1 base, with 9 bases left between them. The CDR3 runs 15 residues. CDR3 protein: CASSPPDGKNTEAFF. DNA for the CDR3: TGTGCCAGCTCACCACCAGACGGAAAGAACACTGAAGCTTTCTTT. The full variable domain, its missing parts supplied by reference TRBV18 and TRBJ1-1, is NAGVMQNPRHLVRRRGQEARLRCSPMKGHSHVYWYRQLPEEGLKFMVYLQKENIIDESGMPKERFSAEFPKEGPSILRIQQVVRGDSAAYFCASSPPDGKNTEAFFGQGTRLTVV.

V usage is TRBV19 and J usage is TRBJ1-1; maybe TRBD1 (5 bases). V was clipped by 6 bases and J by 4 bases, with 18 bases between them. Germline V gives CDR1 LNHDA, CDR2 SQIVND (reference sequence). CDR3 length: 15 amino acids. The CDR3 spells CASSNIQGWSTEAFF. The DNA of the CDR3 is TGTGCCAGTAGCAACATTCAGGGTTGGAGCACTGAAGCTTTCTTT. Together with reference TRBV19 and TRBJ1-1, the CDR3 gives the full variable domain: DGGITQSPKYLFRKEGQNVTLSCEQNLNHDAMYWYRQDPGQGLRLIYYSQIVNDFQKGDIAEGYSVSREKKESFPLTVTSAQKNPTAFYLCASSNIQGWSTEAFFGQGTRLTVV.

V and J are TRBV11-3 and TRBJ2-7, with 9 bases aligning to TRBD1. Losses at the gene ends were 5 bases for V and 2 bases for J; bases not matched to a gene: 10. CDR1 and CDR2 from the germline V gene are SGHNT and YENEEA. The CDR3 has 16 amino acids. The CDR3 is CASSPGPGQGTYEQYF. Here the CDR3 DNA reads TGTGCCAGCAGCCCCGGACCGGGACAGGGCACCTACGAGCAGTACTTC.

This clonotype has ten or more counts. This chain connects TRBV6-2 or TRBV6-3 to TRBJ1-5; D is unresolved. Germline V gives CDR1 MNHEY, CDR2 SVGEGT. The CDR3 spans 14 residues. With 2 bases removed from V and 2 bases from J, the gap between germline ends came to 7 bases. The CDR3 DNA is TGTGCCAGCAGTTACGGATCAGGCAATCAGCCCCAGCATTTT. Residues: CASSYGSGNQPQHF.

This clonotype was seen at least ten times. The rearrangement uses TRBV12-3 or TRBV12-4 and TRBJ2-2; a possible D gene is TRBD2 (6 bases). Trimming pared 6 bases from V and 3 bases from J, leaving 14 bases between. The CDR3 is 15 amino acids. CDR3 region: CASRPGWRDTGELFF. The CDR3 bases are TGTGCCAGCAGGCCCGGGTGGAGGGACACCGGGGAGCTGTTTTTT.